The clone carrying this T cell receptor beta chain was detected many times. What it recognizes is unknown. Trimming cost V 6 bases and J 5 bases, with 10 bases left between them. The CDR3 has 12 residues. The source of the sample is a study of T-cell reconstitution after alpha-beta-depleted transplantation in children. Study conclusions and caveats: T-cell numbers and diversity, one year after transplant, stemmed largely from T cells that were newly produced. It was reported that alpha-beta T cells came from several hundred expanded graft clones (about two months after transplant).

During its preparation, the TCRbeta library received unique molecular identifiers. TCRdb processed the PCR reads anew with MiXCR; each CDR3 protein has one entry. The repertoire holds 250,000 to 300,000 distinct CDR3 sequences, with around 10% as singletons. This TCR was sampled from a boy under two years old with acute myeloid leukemia, due to receive a stem cell transplant. Sequences were derived from PBMCs, sampled before TCRalphabeta/CD19-depleted stem cell transplant. The chain couples TRBV12-3 or TRBV12-4 to TRBJ2-5, with no clear D. Written as DNA, the CDR3 is TGTGCCAGCAGCCCCGCCCTTGAGACCCAGTACTTC. It codes for CASSPALETQYF.